This paragraph reports one TCR beta chain. Its antigen is not yet known. No much larger clonotype is one base removed from it; base qualities were not supplied. From the cysteine through the phenylalanine, the CDR3 covers 21 amino acids. The retained sequence is limited to the CDR3, 63 bases, with the frame set at the first base. V has 4 bases trimmed and J has 6 bases trimmed; junction bases matching no gene number 18. CDR1 and CDR2 are drawn from the germline V gene: MRHNA, SNTAGT. Each collaborating institution followed its own protocols to collect whole blood in K2EDTA tubes. Collaborator samples were shipped for TCRbeta analysis as frozen whole blood, isolated PBMCs, or DNA extracted from either sample type. The immunoSEQ Assay, a bias-controlled multiplex PCR, was used to amplify TCRbeta CDR3 regions from genomic DNA. The study's own analysis went as follows. The number of nucleated cells in each sample was estimated by amplification of reference gene primers within the assay. To quantify the absolute abundance of each unique TCRbeta CDR3 rearrangement, sequence reads were collapsed and filtered. For each sample, productive Simpson clonality was calculated as the square root of Simpson's diversity index over productive rearrangements. TCRdb retrieved this table from immuneACCESS and kept in-frame rearrangements only. Not all clones are present; in checked studies, unresolved V genes account for under half, and no reason is known for the remainder. V and J calls and clone size are given by that table; D and trimming were obtained from the DNA. Present in this sample are around 130,000 clones, 85% to 90% of which were seen just once. The top ten clones comprise under 4% of the sample.

This specimen belongs to a study of blood T cell repertoires in COVID-19 (dated by TCRdb to about 2020). About the investigation overall: The collaborator samples originated in the United States, Italy and Spain and spanned the acute and convalescent phases of COVID-19. The material from the prospective study consisted of cDNA or gDNA derived from T cells, B-cell-depleted T cells, or PBMCs. Deeply sampled blood TCRbeta repertoires from subjects exposed to, actively infected with, or recovered from COVID-19 were included in the dataset. The repertoires were made available in a free public database intended to serve as a resource for research on the immune response to SARS-CoV-2. Samples came from the ongoing ImmuneRACE study (first 160 participants) plus 1,254 subjects from 6 global collaborators. Nearly every sample came with metadata listing a de-identified subject ID, COVID-19 status, age in years and sex. Where available, HLA class I and class II types were taken from metadata supplied by the sample provider and were not determined by assay-based typing.

Findings and caveats that apply to the study as a whole: Clinical and demographic metadata were provided uncurated, with the amount varying by source and participant.

Here the chain combines TRBV6-4 and TRBJ2-1; TRBD2 agrees with 16 junctional bases. This clonotype originated in a man aged 55-75 years with acute or convalescent COVID-19. The sequenced sample was peripheral blood. CDR3 region: CASSGSAQGLAGGSRVNEQFF. The base sequence is TGTGCCAGCAGTGGCTCCGCCCAGGGACTAGCGGGAGGGTCGAGGGTCAATGAGCAGTTCTTC.